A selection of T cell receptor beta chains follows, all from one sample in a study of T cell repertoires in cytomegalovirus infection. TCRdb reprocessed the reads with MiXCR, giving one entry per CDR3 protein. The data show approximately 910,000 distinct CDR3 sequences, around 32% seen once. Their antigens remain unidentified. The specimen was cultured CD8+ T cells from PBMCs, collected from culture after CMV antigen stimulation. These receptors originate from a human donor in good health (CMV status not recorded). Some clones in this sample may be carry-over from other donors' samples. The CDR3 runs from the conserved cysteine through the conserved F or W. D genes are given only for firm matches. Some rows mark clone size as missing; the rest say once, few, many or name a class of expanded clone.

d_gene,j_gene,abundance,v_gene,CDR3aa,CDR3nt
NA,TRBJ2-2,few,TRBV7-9,CASTPGSGAGELFF,TGTGCCAGCACCCCAGGGTCTGGTGCCGGGGAGCTGTTTTTT
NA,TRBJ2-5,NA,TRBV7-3,CASSPSQDREGQETQYF,TGTGCCAGCAGCCCATCGCAAGACAGGGAGGGACAAGAGACCCAGTACTTC
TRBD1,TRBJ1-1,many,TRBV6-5,CASSYSQGARTEAFF,TGTGCCAGCAGTTACTCCCAGGGGGCGCGTACTGAAGCTTTCTTT
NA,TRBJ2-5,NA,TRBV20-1,CSARDIWETQYF,TGCAGTGCTAGAGATATCTGGGAGACCCAGTACTTC
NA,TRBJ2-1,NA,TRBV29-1,CSDRSGGREQFF,TGCAGCGACCGAAGTGGGGGCCGGGAGCAGTTCTTC
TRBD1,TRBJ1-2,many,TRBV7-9,CASSLGQGLGEEGYTF,TGTGCCAGCAGCTTGGGACAGGGGCTAGGCGAGGAGGGCTACACCTTC
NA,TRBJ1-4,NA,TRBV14,CASSQEWGAPPTNEKLFF,TGTGCCAGCAGCCAAGAATGGGGCGCCCCTCCAACTAATGAAAAACTGTTTTTT
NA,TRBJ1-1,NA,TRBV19,CASSILGPDEAFF,TGTGCCAGTAGTATCCTAGGTCCCGATGAAGCTTTCTTT
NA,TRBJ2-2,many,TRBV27,CASGHDRGRKTGELFF,TGTGCCAGCGGTCACGACCGGGGCCGGAAAACCGGGGAGCTGTTTTTT
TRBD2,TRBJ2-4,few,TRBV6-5,CASSYTSGGGKNIQYF,TGTGCCAGCAGTTATACTAGCGGGGGTGGCAAAAACATTCAGTACTTC
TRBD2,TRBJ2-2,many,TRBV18,CASSPEISGGDNTGELFF,TGTGCCAGCTCACCAGAAATAAGCGGGGGAGACAACACCGGGGAGCTGTTTTTT
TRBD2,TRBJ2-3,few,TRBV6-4,CASSDEPRGADTQYF,TGTGCCAGCAGTGACGAGCCCCGGGGGGCAGATACGCAGTATTTT
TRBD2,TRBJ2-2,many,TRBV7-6,CASSLVGAPRLAGNTGELFF,TGTGCCAGCAGCTTAGTAGGTGCCCCCCGGTTAGCGGGGAACACCGGGGAGCTGTTTTTT
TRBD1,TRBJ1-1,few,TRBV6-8,CASRRVQGAGGVEAFF,TGTGCCAGCCGAAGAGTACAGGGGGCTGGTGGGGTTGAAGCTTTCTTT
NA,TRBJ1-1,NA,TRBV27,CATKREGEAFF,TGTGCCACGAAAAGGGAAGGGGAAGCTTTCTTT
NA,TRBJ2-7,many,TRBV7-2,CASSWDNVGEQYF,TGTGCCAGCAGCTGGGACAATGTCGGCGAGCAGTACTTC
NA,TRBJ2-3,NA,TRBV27,CASSIPSMLPDTQYF,TGTGCCAGCAGTATTCCCAGTATGCTGCCAGATACGCAGTATTTT
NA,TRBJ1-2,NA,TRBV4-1,CASSQRGEGDGYTF,TGCGCCAGCAGCCAAAGGGGTGAGGGCGATGGCTACACCTTC
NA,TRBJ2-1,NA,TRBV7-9,CASSRDTLGPEQFF,TGTGCCAGCAGCCGGGACACACTTGGGCCAGAGCAGTTCTTC
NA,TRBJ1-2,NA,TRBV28,CASRRDRRYTF,TGTGCCAGCAGGCGTGACAGGCGCTACACCTTC
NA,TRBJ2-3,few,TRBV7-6,CASSLGYGGGLTDTQYF,TGTGCCAGCAGCTTAGGGTACGGTGGGGGGCTGACAGATACGCAGTATTTT
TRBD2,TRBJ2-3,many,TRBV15,CATSREAGGPDTQYF,TGTGCCACCAGCAGAGAAGCGGGGGGGCCAGATACGCAGTATTTT
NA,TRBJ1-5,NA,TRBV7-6,CASSLEVGFQPQHF,TGTGCCAGCAGCTTAGAGGTAGGGTTTCAGCCCCAGCATTTT
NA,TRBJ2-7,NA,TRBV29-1,CSVLTGRAYEQYF,TGCAGCGTCTTGACAGGGAGGGCCTACGAGCAGTACTTC
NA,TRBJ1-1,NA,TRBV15,CAPRLNTEAFF,TGTGCCCCCAGACTGAACACTGAAGCTTTCTTT
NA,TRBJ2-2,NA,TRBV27,CASSFSPGTSHTGELFF,TGTGCCAGCAGTTTCTCCCCCGGGACATCTCACACCGGGGAGCTGTTTTTT
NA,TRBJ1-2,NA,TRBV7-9,CASSRDLGTPFGDGYTF,TGTGCCAGCAGCCGAGACCTCGGGACTCCTTTCGGGGATGGCTACACCTTC
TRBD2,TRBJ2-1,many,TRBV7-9,CASKTSGVSYNEQFF,TGTGCCAGTAAGACTAGCGGGGTCTCCTACAATGAGCAGTTCTTC
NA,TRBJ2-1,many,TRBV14,CASSQDWDPYNEQFF,TGTGCCAGCAGCCAAGACTGGGACCCCTACAATGAGCAGTTCTTC
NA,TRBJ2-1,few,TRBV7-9,CASRSSGEQFF,TGTGCCAGCAGGTCTTCCGGTGAGCAGTTCTTC
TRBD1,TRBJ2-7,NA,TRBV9,CASSAGGRGIYEQYF,TGTGCCAGCAGCGCAGGGGGTAGGGGGATCTACGAGCAGTACTTC
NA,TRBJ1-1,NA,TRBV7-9,CASSEQGRVNTEAFF,TGTGCCAGCAGCGAGCAGGGGAGGGTTAACACTGAAGCTTTCTTT
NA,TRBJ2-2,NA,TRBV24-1,CATSDLGIRRDGRNTGELFF,TGTGCCACCAGTGATTTGGGTATCAGAAGGGACGGACGGAACACCGGGGAGCTGTTTTTT
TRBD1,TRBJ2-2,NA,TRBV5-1,CASSFTGDSVGELFF,TGCGCCAGCAGCTTCACAGGGGACAGCGTCGGGGAGCTGTTTTTT
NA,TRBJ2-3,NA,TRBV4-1,CASSHDPDGEVADTQYF,TGCGCCAGCAGCCACGATCCGGACGGTGAGGTCGCAGATACGCAGTATTTT
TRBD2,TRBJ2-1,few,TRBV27,CASSLGGGISYNEQFF,TGTGCCAGCAGTTTAGGCGGGGGGATATCATACAATGAGCAGTTCTTC
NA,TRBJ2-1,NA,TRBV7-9,CASSLRGSSSYNEQFF,TGTGCCAGCAGCTTAAGGGGCTCCAGCTCCTACAATGAGCAGTTCTTC
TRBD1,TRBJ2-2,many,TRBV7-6,CASSLAPGQGNTGELFF,TGTGCCAGCAGCTTAGCCCCGGGACAGGGGAACACCGGGGAGCTGTTTTTT
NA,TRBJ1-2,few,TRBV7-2,CASSLDLGPINGYTF,TGTGCCAGCAGCTTAGACTTGGGCCCGATCAATGGCTACACCTTC
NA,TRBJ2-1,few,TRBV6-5,CASSYLKGRANEQFF,TGTGCCAGCAGTTACCTTAAGGGCAGGGCGAATGAGCAGTTCTTC
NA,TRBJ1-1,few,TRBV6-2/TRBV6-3,CASSSPARLTGAEAFF,TGTGCCAGCAGTTCCCCGGCGCGGCTAACAGGAGCTGAAGCTTTCTTT
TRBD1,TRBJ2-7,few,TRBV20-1,CSASGTGTLGEQYF,TGCAGTGCATCCGGGACAGGGACCCTGGGCGAGCAGTACTTC
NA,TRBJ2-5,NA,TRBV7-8,CASSIIQETQYF,TGTGCCAGCAGCATAATTCAAGAGACCCAGTACTTC
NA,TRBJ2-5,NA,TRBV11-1,CASSWEGGQETQYF,TGTGCCAGCAGCTGGGAGGGGGGCCAAGAGACCCAGTACTTC
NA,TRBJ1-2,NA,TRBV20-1,CSAREGSHYGYTF,TGCAGTGCTAGAGAGGGGAGCCACTATGGCTACACCTTC
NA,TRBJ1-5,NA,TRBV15,CATSISGASNQPQHF,TGTGCCACCAGCATATCGGGGGCGAGCAATCAGCCCCAGCATTTT
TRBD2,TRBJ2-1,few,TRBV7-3,CASSPREYNEQFF,TGTGCCAGCAGCCCGCGGGAGTACAATGAGCAGTTCTTC